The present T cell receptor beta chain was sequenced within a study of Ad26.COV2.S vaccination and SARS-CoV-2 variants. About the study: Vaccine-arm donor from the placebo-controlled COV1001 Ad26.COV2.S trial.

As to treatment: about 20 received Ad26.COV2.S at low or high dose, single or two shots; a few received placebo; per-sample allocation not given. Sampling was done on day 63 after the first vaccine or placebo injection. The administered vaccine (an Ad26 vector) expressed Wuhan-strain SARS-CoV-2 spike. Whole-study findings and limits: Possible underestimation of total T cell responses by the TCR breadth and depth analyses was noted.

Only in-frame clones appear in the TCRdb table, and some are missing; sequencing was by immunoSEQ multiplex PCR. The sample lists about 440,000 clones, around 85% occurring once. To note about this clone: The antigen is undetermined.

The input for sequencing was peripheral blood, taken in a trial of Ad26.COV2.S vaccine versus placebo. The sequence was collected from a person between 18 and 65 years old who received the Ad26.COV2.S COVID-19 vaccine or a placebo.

The CDR3 loop reads CASRSIAGLGTEAFF. The CDR3 DNA is TGTGCCAGCAGATCCATCGCAGGGTTGGGGACTGAAGCTTTCTTT. The chain carries TRBV7-9 and TRBJ1-1, with D perhaps matching TRBD1 (5 bases). CDR3 length equals 15 residues. Germline assignment: CDR1 SEHNR and CDR2 FQNEAQ (reference sequence). Trimming shortened V by 6 bases and J by 5 bases, and 19 bases separated the two germline ends.